The next 14 T cell receptor beta chains were all read from a single sample in a study of T-cell memory formation after mild COVID-19. TCRdb analysed the 5' RACE reads with MiXCR anew, one entry per CDR3 protein. The sample has roughly 450,000 distinct CDR3 sequences, roughly 18% seen once. The sample comprised PBMCs or a T cell subset sorted from them (not recorded which). Source of these receptors: a man between 18 and 35 years old who had mild COVID-19 (a few samples of this study predate the infection). Cell type and time point are not known.

This clonotype turned up a few times. CDR3 protein: CASSYSSGNWNEQFF. The CDR3 coding sequence is TGTGCCAGCAGTTACTCGAGTGGGAATTGGAATGAGCAGTTCTTC. The chain employs TRBV6-5 and TRBJ2-1; D uncertain. The CDR3 has 15 residues. The V gene lost 0 bases and the J gene lost 7 bases, with 13 bases spanning the gap. Germline CDR1 MNHEY, CDR2 SVGAGI.

This clonotype occurred once. The chain carries TRBV6-5 and TRBJ1-1; D gene ambiguous. Trimming removed 6 bases at V and 7 bases at J, with 18 bases between. The germline gives CDR1 MNHEY, CDR2 SVGAGI. This CDR3 has 14 residues. The CDR3 protein is CASSSEVRRDEAFF. CDR3 DNA: TGTGCCAGCAGCTCGGAAGTACGGAGAGATGAAGCTTTCTTT.

The chain combines TRBV5-1 with TRBJ2-7; D is ambiguous. CDR1 and CDR2 from the germline V gene are SGHRS and YFSETQ. The CDR3 sequence is 13 residues long. Trimming took 3 bases from V and 7 from J, leaving 14 bases between them. The CDR3 region is CASSSNVGFEQYV. CDR3 bases: TGCGCCAGCAGCTCGAATGTTGGTTTTGAGCAGTACGTC.

This clonotype was observed a few times. CDR3: CASSHQAGGYEQYV. The CDR3 DNA follows: TGCGCCAGCAGCCATCAGGCAGGGGGCTACGAGCAGTACGTC. The genes are TRBV4-1 and TRBJ2-7; TRBD1 aligns across 7 bases. The V segment lost 3 bases and the J segment 3 bases; nucleotides outside the gene matches: 5. Germline CDR1 is MGHRA and CDR2 is YSYEKL. The CDR3 is made up of 14 amino acids.

This clonotype has at least ten counts. CDR3 loop: CASSLSGLRGGSSYNEQFF. For the CDR3, the DNA is TGTGCCAGCAGCCTGTCGGGACTCCGAGGAGGAAGCTCCTACAATGAGCAGTTCTTC. The V and J genes are TRBV7-9 and TRBJ2-1; tentative D call: TRBD2 (6 bases). The CDR3 length is 19 residues. The V and J ends lost 5 bases and 0 bases respectively, with 23 bases between them. CDR1 and CDR2 from the germline V gene are SEHNR and FQNEAQ (reference sequence).

This clonotype was observed a handful of times. This chain joins TRBV12-3 or TRBV12-4 and TRBJ2-5, with TRBD2 matching over 8 bases. The CDR3 runs to 17 residues. Trimming cost V 4 bases and J 0 bases; bases outside gene matches: 10. In nucleotides, the CDR3 is TGTGCCAGCAGTTCGGTCCCTATAGCGGGGTACCAAGAGACCCAGTACTTC. It specifies CASSSVPIAGYQETQYF.

The sample holds a few counts of this clonotype. This chain uses TRBV12-3 or TRBV12-4 with TRBJ2-3, with no clear D. There are 16 residues in the CDR3. The V end lost 5 bases, the J end lost 0 bases, and 15 bases lay between the germline ends. The CDR3 loop reads CASSPTVGASTDTQYF. For the CDR3, the DNA is TGTGCCAGCAGTCCTACGGTTGGAGCTAGCACAGATACGCAGTATTTT.

The J gene is TRBJ2-2, the V gene TRBV7-7, with a weak D call TRBD1 (6 bases). CDR1 SSHAT and CDR2 FNYEAQ come from the germline V gene (reference sequence). The V end was cut by 5 bases, the J end by 7 bases, with 17 bases between. The CDR3 length is 15 residues. The CDR3 is CASSKTVRGDGELFF. CDR3 nucleotides: TGTGCCAGCAGCAAGACGGTCAGGGGTGACGGGGAGCTGTTTTTT.

This clonotype was seen only a few times. The V call is TRBV7-2, the J call TRBJ2-5; D unclear. Germline-derived CDR1 and CDR2 are SGHTA and FQGNSA. The CDR3 covers 15 residues. The V and J ends lost 4 bases and 5 bases respectively, with 17 bases between them. The CDR3 protein is CASSSGPVNTETQYF. The DNA for the CDR3 is TGTGCCAGCAGCTCCGGGCCAGTAAATACGGAGACCCAGTACTTC.

This clonotype was seen a handful of times. The chain is built from TRBV5-1 and TRBJ1-6; TRBD1 is a possible D gene (5 bases). V lost 0 bases to trimming and J lost 15 bases, with 16 bases between them. This CDR3 has 14 amino acids. The germline gives CDR1 SGHRS, CDR2 YFSETQ. The CDR3 sequence is CASSLGQPISYLHF. The CDR3 DNA reads as TGCGCCAGCAGCTTGGGACAGCCGATTAGTTACCTCCACTTT.

The table lists this clonotype with a few counts. The genes are TRBV3-1 and TRBJ1-5, with D perhaps matching TRBD1 (5 bases). The CDR3 runs to 15 residues. From germline, CDR1 is LGHDT and CDR2 YNNKEL (reference sequence). The V gene lost 1 base and the J gene lost 5 bases, with 12 bases spanning the gap. This chain's CDR3 is CASSQGWGDDQPQHF. DNA of the CDR3: TGTGCCAGCAGCCAAGGATGGGGGGACGATCAGCCCCAGCATTTT.

The V and J genes are TRBV11-3 and TRBJ2-1, with 16 nucleotides matching TRBD2. CDR1 is SGHNT, CDR2 YENEEA, per germline. The CDR3 is 16 residues long. V dropped 5 bases and J dropped 7; count of bases not matched to a gene: 5. The CDR3, as DNA: TGTGCCAGCAGCCCAGGGACTAGCGGGGGGGGTAATGAGCAGTTCTTC. It translates to CASSPGTSGGGNEQFF.

This clonotype was observed a handful of times. The chain carries TRBV11-2 and TRBJ2-4, with TRBD2 as a possible D gene (5 bases). Per the germline V gene, CDR1 is SGHAT and CDR2 is FQNNGV. The CDR3 has 14 amino acids. V dropped 4 bases and J dropped 3 bases, with 10 bases sitting between them. The CDR3 loop is CASSSPRGKNIQYF. The CDR3 region has the DNA TGTGCCAGCAGCTCCCCCCGGGGCAAAAACATTCAGTACTTC. Based on the CDR3 plus reference TRBV11-2 and TRBJ2-4, the full variable domain is EAGVAQSPRYKIIEKRQSVAFWCNPISGHATLYWYQQILGQGPKLLIQFQNNGVVDDSQLPKDRFSAERLKGVDSTLKIQPAKLEDSAVYLCASSSPRGKNIQYFGAGTRLSVL.

In its sample, this clonotype was seen many times. The chain recombines TRBV29-1 with TRBJ2-7; no firm D call. The germline V and J ends were trimmed by 6 bases and 6 bases, with 18 bases remaining between them. This CDR3 contains 13 residues. The germline V gene encodes CDR1 SQVTM and CDR2 ANQGSEA. The CDR3 region is CSVGYLTPGEQYF. DNA of the CDR3: TGCAGCGTGGGGTATTTGACTCCGGGCGAGCAGTACTTC.